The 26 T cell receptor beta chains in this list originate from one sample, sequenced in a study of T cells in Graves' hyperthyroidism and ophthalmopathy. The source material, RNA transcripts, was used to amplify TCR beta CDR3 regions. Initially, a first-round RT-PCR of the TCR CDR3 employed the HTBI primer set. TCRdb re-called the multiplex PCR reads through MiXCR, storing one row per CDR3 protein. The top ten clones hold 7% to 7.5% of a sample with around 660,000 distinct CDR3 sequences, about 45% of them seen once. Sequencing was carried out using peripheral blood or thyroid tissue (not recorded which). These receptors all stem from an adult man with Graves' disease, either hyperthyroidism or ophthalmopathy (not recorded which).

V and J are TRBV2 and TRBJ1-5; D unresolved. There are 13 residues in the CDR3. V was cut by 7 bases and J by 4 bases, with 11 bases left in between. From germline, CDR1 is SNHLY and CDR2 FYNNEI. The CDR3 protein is CASKTVGNQPQHF. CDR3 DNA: TGTGCCAGCAAGACGGTGGGAAATCAGCCCCAGCATTTT.

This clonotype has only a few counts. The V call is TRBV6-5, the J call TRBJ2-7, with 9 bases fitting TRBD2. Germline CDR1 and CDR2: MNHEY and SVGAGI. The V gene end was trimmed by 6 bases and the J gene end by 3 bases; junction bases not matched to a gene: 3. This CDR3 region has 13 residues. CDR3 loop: CASRAGGLYEQYF. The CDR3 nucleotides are TGTGCCAGCAGGGCGGGAGGGCTCTACGAGCAGTACTTC.

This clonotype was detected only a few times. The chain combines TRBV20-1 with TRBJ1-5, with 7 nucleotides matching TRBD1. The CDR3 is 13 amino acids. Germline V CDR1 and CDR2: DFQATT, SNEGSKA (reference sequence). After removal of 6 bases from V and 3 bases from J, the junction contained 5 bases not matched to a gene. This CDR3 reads CSARDSYNQPQHF. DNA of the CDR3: TGCAGTGCCAGGGACAGCTACAATCAGCCCCAGCATTTT.

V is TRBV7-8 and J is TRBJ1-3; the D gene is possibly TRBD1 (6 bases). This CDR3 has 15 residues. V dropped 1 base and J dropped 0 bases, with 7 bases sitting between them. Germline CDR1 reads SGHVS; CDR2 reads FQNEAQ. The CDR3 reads CASSLGTVSGNTIYF. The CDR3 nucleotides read TGTGCCAGCAGCTTAGGGACAGTCTCTGGAAACACCATATATTTT.

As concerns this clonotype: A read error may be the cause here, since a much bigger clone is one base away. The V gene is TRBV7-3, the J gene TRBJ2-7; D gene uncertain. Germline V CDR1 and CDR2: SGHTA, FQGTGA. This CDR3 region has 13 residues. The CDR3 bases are TGTGCCGGCAGCCCCCTCCGGGCCTACGAGCAGTACTTC. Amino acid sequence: CAGSPLRAYEQYF.

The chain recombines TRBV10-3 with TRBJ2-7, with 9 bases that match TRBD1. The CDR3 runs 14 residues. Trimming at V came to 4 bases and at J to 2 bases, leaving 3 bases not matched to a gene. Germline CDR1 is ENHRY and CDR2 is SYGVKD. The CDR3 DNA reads TGTGCCATCAGTGCTCGGGACAGGGCCTACGAGCAGTACTTC. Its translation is CAISARDRAYEQYF.

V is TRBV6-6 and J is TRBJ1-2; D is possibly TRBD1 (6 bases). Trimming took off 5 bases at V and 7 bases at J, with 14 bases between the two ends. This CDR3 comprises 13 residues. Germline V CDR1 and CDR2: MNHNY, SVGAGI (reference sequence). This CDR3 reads CASSRETGGGYTF. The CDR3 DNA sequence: TGTGCCAGCAGTCGGGAGACAGGCGGTGGCTACACCTTC.

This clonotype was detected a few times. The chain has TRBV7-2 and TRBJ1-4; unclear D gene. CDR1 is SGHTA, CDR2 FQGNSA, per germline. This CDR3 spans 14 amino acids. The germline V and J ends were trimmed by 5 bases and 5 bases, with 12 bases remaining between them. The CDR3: CASSQLDSNEKLFF. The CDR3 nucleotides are TGTGCCAGCAGCCAACTAGACTCGAATGAAAAACTGTTTTTT.

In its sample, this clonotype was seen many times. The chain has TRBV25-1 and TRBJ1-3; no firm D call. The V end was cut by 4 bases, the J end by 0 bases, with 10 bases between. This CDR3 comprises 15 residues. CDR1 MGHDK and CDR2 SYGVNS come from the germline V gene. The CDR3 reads CASSVPGVSGNTIYF. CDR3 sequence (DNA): TGTGCCAGCAGTGTACCGGGAGTCTCTGGAAACACCATATATTTT.

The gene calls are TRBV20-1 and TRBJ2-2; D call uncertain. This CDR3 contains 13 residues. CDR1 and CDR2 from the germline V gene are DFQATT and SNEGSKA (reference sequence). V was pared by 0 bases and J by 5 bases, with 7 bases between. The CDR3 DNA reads TGCAGTGCTAGAGACTCCCTTACCGGGGAGCTGTTTTTT. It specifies CSARDSLTGELFF.

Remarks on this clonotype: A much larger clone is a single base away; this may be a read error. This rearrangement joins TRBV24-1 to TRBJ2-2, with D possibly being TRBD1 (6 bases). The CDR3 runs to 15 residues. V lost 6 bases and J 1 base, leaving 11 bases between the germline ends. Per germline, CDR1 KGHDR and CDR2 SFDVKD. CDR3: CATSPGARNTGELFF. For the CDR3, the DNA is TGTGCCACCAGTCCAGGGGCGAGGAACACCGGGGAGCTGTTTTTT.

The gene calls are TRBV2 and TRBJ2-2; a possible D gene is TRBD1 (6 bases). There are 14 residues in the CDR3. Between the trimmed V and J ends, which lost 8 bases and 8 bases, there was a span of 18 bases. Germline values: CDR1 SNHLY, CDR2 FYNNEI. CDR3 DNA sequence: TGTGCCAGCCAGAAAACAGGGAGCACTGGGGAGCTGTTTTTT. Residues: CASQKTGSTGELFF.

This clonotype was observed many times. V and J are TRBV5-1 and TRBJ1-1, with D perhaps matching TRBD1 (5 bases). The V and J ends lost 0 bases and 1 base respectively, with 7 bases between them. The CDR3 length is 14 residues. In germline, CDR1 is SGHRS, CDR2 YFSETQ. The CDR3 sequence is CASSLAGQNTEAFF. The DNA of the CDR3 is TGCGCCAGCAGCTTGGCTGGACAGAACACTGAAGCTTTCTTT.

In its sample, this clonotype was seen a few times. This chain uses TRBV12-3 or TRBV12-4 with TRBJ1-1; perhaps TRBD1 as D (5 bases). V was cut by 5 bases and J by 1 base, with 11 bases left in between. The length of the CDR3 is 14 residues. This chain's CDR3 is CASSDSSANTEAFF. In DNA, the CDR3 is TGTGCCAGCAGTGACAGCTCTGCGAACACTGAAGCTTTCTTT.

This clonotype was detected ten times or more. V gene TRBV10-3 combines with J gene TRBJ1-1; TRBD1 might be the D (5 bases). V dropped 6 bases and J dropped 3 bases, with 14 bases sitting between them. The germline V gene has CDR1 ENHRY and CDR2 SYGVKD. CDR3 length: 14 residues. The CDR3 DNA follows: TGTGCCATCAGGGCAACCGGGACGGACACTGAAGCTTTCTTT. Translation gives CAIRATGTDTEAFF.

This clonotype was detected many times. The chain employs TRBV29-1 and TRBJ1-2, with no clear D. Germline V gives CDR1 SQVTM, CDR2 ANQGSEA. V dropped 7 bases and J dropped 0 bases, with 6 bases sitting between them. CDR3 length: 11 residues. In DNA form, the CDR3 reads TGCAGCGCTGACACTAACTATGGCTACACCTTC. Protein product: CSADTNYGYTF.

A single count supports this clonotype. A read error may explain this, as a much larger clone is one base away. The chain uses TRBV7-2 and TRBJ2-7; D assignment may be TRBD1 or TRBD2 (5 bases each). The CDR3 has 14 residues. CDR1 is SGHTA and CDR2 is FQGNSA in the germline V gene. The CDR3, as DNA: TGTGCCGGCAGCTTACTTGGGGGAACCTACGAGCAGTACTTC. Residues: CAGSLLGGTYEQYF.

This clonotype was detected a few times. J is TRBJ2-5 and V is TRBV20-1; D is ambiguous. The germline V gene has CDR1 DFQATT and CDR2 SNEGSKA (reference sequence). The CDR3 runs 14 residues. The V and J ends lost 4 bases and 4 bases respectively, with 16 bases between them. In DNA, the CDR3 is TGCAGTGCTACCCCTCCGAACCCCGTAGAGACCCAGTACTTC. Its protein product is CSATPPNPVETQYF.

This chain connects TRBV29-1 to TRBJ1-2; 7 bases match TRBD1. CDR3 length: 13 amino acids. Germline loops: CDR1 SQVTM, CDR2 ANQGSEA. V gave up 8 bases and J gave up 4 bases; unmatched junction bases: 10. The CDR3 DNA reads TGCAGCTTCTTGACAGGGACAGTCTATGGCTACACCTTC. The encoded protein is CSFLTGTVYGYTF.

The CDR3 nucleotides read TGCAGCGTTGAACAGACAGGGGCTTCCGAGCAGTACTTC. It translates to CSVEQTGASEQYF. The chain uses TRBV29-1 and TRBJ2-7, with 8 bases identical to TRBD1. The CDR3 consists of 13 residues. The germline V gene encodes CDR1 SQVTM and CDR2 ANQGSEA. The junction had 6 bases not matched to a gene; V was cut back by 2 bases and J by 6 bases.

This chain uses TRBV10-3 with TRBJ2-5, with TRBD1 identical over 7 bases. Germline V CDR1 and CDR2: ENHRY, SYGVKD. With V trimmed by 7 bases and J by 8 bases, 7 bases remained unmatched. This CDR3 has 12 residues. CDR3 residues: CAITPDRRTQYF. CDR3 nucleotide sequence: TGTGCCATCACCCCGGACAGGAGAACCCAGTACTTC.

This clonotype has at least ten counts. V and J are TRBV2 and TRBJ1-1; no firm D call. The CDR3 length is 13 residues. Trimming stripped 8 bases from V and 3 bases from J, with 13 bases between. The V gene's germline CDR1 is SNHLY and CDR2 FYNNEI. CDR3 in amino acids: CASGEYRYTEAFF. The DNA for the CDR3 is TGTGCCAGCGGAGAATACAGATACACTGAAGCTTTCTTT.

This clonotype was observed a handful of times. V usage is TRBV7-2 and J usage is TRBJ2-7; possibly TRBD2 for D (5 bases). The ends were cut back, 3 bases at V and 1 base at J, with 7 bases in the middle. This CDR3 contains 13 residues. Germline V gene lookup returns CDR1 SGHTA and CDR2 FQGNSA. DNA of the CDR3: TGTGCCAGCAGCTTTCCGGGATCCTACGAGCAGTACTTC. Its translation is CASSFPGSYEQYF.

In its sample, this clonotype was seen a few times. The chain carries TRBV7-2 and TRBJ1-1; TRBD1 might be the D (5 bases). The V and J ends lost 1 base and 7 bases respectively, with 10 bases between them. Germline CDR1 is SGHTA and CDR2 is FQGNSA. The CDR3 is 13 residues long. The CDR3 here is CASSLDPQDEAFF. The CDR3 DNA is TGTGCCAGCAGCTTAGATCCACAGGATGAAGCTTTCTTT.

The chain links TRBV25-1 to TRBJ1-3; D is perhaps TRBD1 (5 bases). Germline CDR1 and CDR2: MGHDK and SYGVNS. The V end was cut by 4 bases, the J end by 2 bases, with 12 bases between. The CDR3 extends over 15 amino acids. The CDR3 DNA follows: TGTGCCAGCAGTGCAACCAGGGTGACTGGAAACACCATATATTTT. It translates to CASSATRVTGNTIYF.

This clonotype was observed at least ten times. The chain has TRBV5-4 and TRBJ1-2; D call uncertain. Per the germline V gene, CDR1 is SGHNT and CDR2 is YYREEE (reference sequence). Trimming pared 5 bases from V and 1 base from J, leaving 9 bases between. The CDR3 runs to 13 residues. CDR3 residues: CASSSGINYGYTF. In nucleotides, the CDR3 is TGTGCCAGCAGTTCAGGCATTAACTATGGCTACACCTTC.